Presented here are 21 T cell receptor beta chains from one specimen sequenced in a study of T cell changes during pregnancy in multiple sclerosis. Profiling relied on immunoSEQ multiplex PCR, and the TCRdb table lists in-frame clones only, not all of them. The table lists 70,000 to 95,000 clones, roughly 93% of them singletons. The input for sequencing was peripheral blood, taken in the second trimester of pregnancy. Every receptor here comes from a female donor with multiple sclerosis, enrolled in a pregnancy study.

This chain links TRBV6-5 with TRBJ2-7; D might be TRBD1 (5 bases). From germline, CDR1 is MNHEY and CDR2 SVGAGI. Between the trimmed V and J ends, which lost 1 base and 2 bases, there was a span of 12 bases. CDR3 length: 15 amino acids. As DNA, the CDR3 is TGTGCCAGCAGTTACTTCTTGGGGCCTCCCTACGAGCAGTACTTC. Amino acids: CASSYFLGPPYEQYF.

This rearrangement joins TRBV2 to TRBJ1-4; D not resolved. Germline V gives CDR1 SNHLY, CDR2 FYNNEI. The V end lost 5 bases, the J end lost 4 bases, and 11 bases lay between the germline ends. The CDR3 loop spans 14 amino acids. CDR3 in DNA: TGTGCCAGCAGTCCCCCGGGAGGTAATGAAAAACTGTTTTTT. Translation: CASSPPGGNEKLFF.

This chain joins TRBV13 and TRBJ2-4, with 7 positions matching TRBD2. Germline values: CDR1 PRHDT, CDR2 FYEKMQ (reference sequence). The CDR3 contains 17 residues. V trimming: 4 bases; J trimming: 0 bases; junction bases outside the gene matches: 9. CDR3 bases: TGTGCCAGCAGCTCCCCCGGGCTAGCGGTAGCCAAAAACATTCAGTACTTC. This gives the protein CASSSPGLAVAKNIQYF.

This clone was detected only once. The CDR3 DNA is TGTGCCAGCAGTGAAGGGCCCAATCAGCCCCAGCATTTT. It is translated as CASSEGPNQPQHF. J is TRBJ1-5 and V is TRBV2; D gene ambiguous. Germline loops: CDR1 SNHLY, CDR2 FYNNEI. Trimming removed 1 base at V and 3 bases at J, with 4 bases between. The CDR3 totals 13 residues.

The sample holds one count of this clone. The V gene is TRBV19, the J gene TRBJ2-7; a possible D gene is TRBD2 (5 bases). V lost 5 bases to trimming and J lost 4 bases, with 18 bases between them. The CDR3 runs to 15 residues. Germline V CDR1 and CDR2: LNHDA, SQIVND (reference sequence). Here the CDR3 DNA reads TGTGCCAGTAGTGCGTTTTCCGGGAACTTATACGAGCAGTACTTC. It translates to CASSAFSGNLYEQYF. The full variable domain, with the rest looked up from reference TRBV19 and TRBJ2-7, is DGGITQSPKYLFRKEGQNVTLSCEQNLNHDAMYWYRQDPGQGLRLIYYSQIVNDFQKGDIAEGYSVSREKKESFPLTVTSAQKNPTAFYLCASSAFSGNLYEQYFGPGTRLTVT.

The rearrangement uses TRBV18 and TRBJ2-7; D remains unclear. Trimming stripped 3 bases from V and 3 bases from J, with 9 bases between. CDR1 and CDR2 from the germline V gene are KGHSH and LQKENI. The CDR3 covers 13 residues. In DNA form, the CDR3 reads TGTGCCAGCTCACCCCCAGGCGACTACGAGCAGTACTTC. Amino acid sequence: CASSPPGDYEQYF.

This chain links TRBV6-1 with TRBJ1-3, with D hard to call. The germline V gene encodes CDR1 MNHNS and CDR2 SASEGT. The CDR3 is made up of 15 amino acids. V lost 3 bases and J lost 0, with 9 bases in between. The CDR3 protein is CASSELAGSGNTIYF. In nucleotides, the CDR3 is TGTGCCAGCAGTGAGTTAGCGGGCTCTGGAAACACCATATATTTT.

This clone occurred once. The gene calls are TRBV27 and TRBJ1-4; 8 bases are a match to TRBD1. V gave up 6 bases and J gave up 7 bases; unmatched junction bases: 7. Germline V gives CDR1 MNHEY, CDR2 SMNVEV (reference sequence). CDR3 length equals 14 residues. This CDR3 is CASSPGQGIEKLFF. The CDR3 bases are TGTGCCAGCAGCCCCGGACAGGGTATTGAAAAACTGTTTTTT.

The J gene is TRBJ2-5, the V gene TRBV10-2; TRBD2 is a possible D gene (5 bases). There are 16 residues in the CDR3. V dropped 0 bases and J dropped 4 bases, with 15 bases sitting between them. CDR1 and CDR2 from the germline V gene are WSHSY and SAAADI. This CDR3 reads CASSESRARTGETQYF. The CDR3 DNA is TGCGCCAGCAGTGAGTCGAGGGCACGGACGGGAGAGACCCAGTACTTC.

The gene calls are TRBV5-4 and TRBJ2-3; 7 nucleotides agree with TRBD2. CDR3 length: 15 amino acids. After removal of 3 bases from V and 3 bases from J, the junction contained 7 bases not matched to a gene. Germline CDR1 and CDR2: SGHNT and YYREEE (reference sequence). The CDR3 sequence: CASSSRDGRTDTQYF. The DNA for the CDR3 is TGTGCCAGCAGCTCTCGGGACGGGAGGACAGATACGCAGTATTTT.

The chain uses TRBV9 and TRBJ2-6; 10 bases are shared with TRBD1. V was clipped by 0 bases and J by 1 base; unmatched bases: 10. CDR1 and CDR2 from the germline V gene are SGDLS and YYNGEE. The CDR3 sequence is 20 residues long. CDR3 amino acids: CASSVGLGTGVFSGANVLTF. In DNA form, the CDR3 reads TGTGCCAGCAGCGTAGGATTAGGGACAGGGGTGTTTTCTGGGGCCAACGTCCTGACTTTC.

The chain is built from TRBV9 and TRBJ2-3; D perhaps matches TRBD2 (5 bases). CDR1 is SGDLS and CDR2 is YYNGEE in the germline V gene. This CDR3 is 16 amino acids long. V lost 0 bases, J lost 4 bases, and 15 bases lay in between. The chain's CDR3 is CASSVVASSGSDTQYF. In nucleotides, the CDR3 is TGTGCCAGCAGCGTAGTCGCTAGCTCGGGCTCAGATACGCAGTATTTT.

J is TRBJ2-7 and V is TRBV10-3; 7 bases are shared with TRBD2. The CDR3 is 13 residues long. V shed 2 bases and J 5 bases; nucleotides not matched to a gene: 3. The V gene's germline CDR1 is ENHRY and CDR2 SYGVKD. The CDR3 protein is CAISEREGDEQYF. CDR3 in DNA: TGTGCCATCAGTGAGAGGGAGGGCGACGAGCAGTACTTC.

The chain carries TRBV14 and TRBJ2-5, with D perhaps matching TRBD2 (6 bases). Deletions cut 6 bases from V and 2 bases from J, with 13 bases between. Per the germline V gene, CDR1 is SGHDN and CDR2 is FVKESK. The CDR3 has 14 residues. The CDR3 DNA reads TGTGCCAGCAGGGGGACGGGGACTCAAGAGACCCAGTACTTC. Protein product: CASRGTGTQETQYF.

The gene calls are TRBV11-2 and TRBJ2-1, with unresolved D. V was pared by 0 bases and J by 2 bases, with 14 bases between. The CDR3 consists of 17 residues. CDR1 SGHAT and CDR2 FQNNGV come from the germline V gene. The DNA for the CDR3 is TGTGCCAGCAGCTTAGATCCATTCAGCGCCCCCTACAATGAGCAGTTCTTC. Its protein product is CASSLDPFSAPYNEQFF.

The J gene is TRBJ1-2, the V gene TRBV18, with D maybe TRBD1 (5 bases). Germline V gene sequence: CDR1 KGHSH, CDR2 LQKENI. Trimming removed 2 bases from V and 5 bases from J, with 9 bases in between. This CDR3 spans 13 amino acids. CDR3 in amino acids: CASSPSGLYGYTF. The CDR3 DNA is TGTGCCAGCTCACCATCGGGACTGTATGGCTACACCTTC.

This chain joins TRBV9 and TRBJ2-5, with 8 bases identical to TRBD1. The length of the CDR3 is 14 residues. Germline trimming cut 3 bases from V and 4 bases from J; bases unmatched to any gene: 5. The germline V gene has CDR1 SGDLS and CDR2 YYNGEE. Written as DNA, the CDR3 is TGTGCCAGCAGCGCCCCAGGGGGCGGAGAGACCCAGTACTTC. Translation gives CASSAPGGGETQYF.

The chain combines TRBV6-6 with TRBJ2-2, with D possibly being TRBD1 (5 bases). CDR1 MNHNY and CDR2 SVGAGI come from the germline V gene (reference sequence). The ends were cut back, 7 bases at V and 13 bases at J, with 13 bases in the middle. This CDR3 has 11 residues. The CDR3 DNA reads TGTGCCAGCACTACAGGTCCCTGGCTGTTTTTT. It yields the protein CASTTGPWLFF.

The rearrangement uses TRBV5-1 and TRBJ2-1, with 8 nucleotides matching TRBD1. After removal of 4 bases from V and 9 bases from J, the junction contained 3 bases not matched to a gene. The CDR3 totals 12 residues. Per germline, CDR1 SGHRS and CDR2 YFSETQ. In DNA form, the CDR3 reads TGCGCCAGCAGCAAACAGGGGGGTGAGCAGTTCTTC. It codes for CASSKQGGEQFF.

The V gene is TRBV7-2, the J gene TRBJ2-4, with D perhaps matching TRBD1 (6 bases). This CDR3 region has 16 residues. With 5 bases removed from V and 3 bases from J, the gap between germline ends came to 17 bases. Germline lookup yields CDR1 SGHTA and CDR2 FQGNSA. For the CDR3, the DNA is TGTGCCAGCAGCACCCGCGAGCCAGGGGTCAAAAACATTCAGTACTTC. As protein: CASSTREPGVKNIQYF.

The chain joins TRBV20-1 to TRBJ2-3; D is uncertain. This CDR3 region has 11 residues. Germline V lookup: CDR1 DFQATT, CDR2 SNEGSKA (reference sequence). With 4 bases removed from V and 8 bases from J, the gap between germline ends came to 10 bases. This CDR3 is CSATLSSTQYF. CDR3 DNA: TGCAGTGCTACCCTTAGTAGTACGCAGTATTTT.